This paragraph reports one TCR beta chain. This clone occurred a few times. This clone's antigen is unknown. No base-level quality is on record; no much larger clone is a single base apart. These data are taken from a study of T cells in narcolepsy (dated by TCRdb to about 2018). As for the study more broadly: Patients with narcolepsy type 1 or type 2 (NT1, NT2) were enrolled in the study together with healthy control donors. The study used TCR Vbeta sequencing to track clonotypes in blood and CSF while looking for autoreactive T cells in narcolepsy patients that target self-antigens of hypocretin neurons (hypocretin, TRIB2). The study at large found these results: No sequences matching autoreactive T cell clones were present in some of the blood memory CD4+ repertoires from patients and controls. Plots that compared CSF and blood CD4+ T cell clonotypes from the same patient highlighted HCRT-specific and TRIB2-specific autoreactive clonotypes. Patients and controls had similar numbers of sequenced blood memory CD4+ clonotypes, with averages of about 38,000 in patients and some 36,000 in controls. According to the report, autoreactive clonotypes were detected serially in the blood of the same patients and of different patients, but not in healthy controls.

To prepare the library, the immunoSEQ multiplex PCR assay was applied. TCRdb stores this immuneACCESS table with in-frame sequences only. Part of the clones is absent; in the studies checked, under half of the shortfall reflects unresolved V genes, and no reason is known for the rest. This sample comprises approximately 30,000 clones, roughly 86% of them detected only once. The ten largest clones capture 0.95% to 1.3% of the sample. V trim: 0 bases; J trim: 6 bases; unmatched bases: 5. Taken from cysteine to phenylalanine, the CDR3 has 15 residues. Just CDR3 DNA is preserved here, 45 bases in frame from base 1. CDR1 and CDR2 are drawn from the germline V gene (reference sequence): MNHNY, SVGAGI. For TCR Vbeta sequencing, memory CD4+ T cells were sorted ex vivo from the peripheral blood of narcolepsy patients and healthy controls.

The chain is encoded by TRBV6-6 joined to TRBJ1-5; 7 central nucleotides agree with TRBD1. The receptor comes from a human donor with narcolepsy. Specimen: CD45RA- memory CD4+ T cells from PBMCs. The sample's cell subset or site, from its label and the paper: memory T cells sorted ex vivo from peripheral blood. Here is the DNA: TGTGCCAGCAGTTACTCCGACAGGGTGGGTCAGCCCCAGCATTTT. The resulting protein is CASSYSDRVGQPQHF.